A selection of T cell receptor beta chains follows, all from one sample in a study of post-analysis software for immune sequencing data. TCRdb independently ran MiXCR on the PCR reads; one entry per CDR3 protein. This table has about 810,000 distinct CDR3 sequences, roughly 50% appearing once. Sequences were obtained from blood. All receptors derive from a girl aged 5-17 years with multiple sclerosis. The CDR3 runs from the conserved cysteine through the conserved F or W. D genes are given only for firm matches. Only some rows state a clone size, as once, few, many or a class for expanded clones.

>TRBD2|TRBV5-1|.|TRBJ2-7
TGCGCCAGCAGCAGCCAACTAGCGGGAGGGTACGAGCAGTACTTC
CASSSQLAGGYEQYF
>.|TRBV5-1|.|TRBJ1-1
TGCGCCAGCAGCTTTATTGCCTTGAACACTGAAGCTTTCTTT
CASSFIALNTEAFF
>.|TRBV5-1|.|TRBJ1-1
TGCGCCAGCAGCTTAGACGGGCAGGCGTGGACTTACTACACTGAAGCTTTCTTT
CASSLDGQAWTYYTEAFF
>.|TRBV11-1|.|TRBJ2-1
TGTGCCAGCAGCGGAATGGGTGAGCAGTTCTTC
CASSGMGEQFF
>.|TRBV29-1|few|TRBJ2-6
TGCAGCGTACTTGGGCTTGGGGCCAACGTCCGGACTTTC
CSVLGLGANVRTF
>TRBD1|TRBV3-1|.|TRBJ1-2
TGTGCCAGCAGCCGAGCGACAGGGGAGGGCTACACCTTC
CASSRATGEGYTF
>.|TRBV7-9|few|TRBJ1-6
TGTGCCAGCAGCCGTCAGGGGTTCAATTCACCCCTCCACTTT
CASSRQGFNSPLHF
>.|TRBV4-1|.|TRBJ1-1
TGCGCCAGCAGCCATCATACAGGGAACACTGAAGCTTTCTTT
CASSHHTGNTEAFF
>.|TRBV30|.|TRBJ2-1
TGTGCTCGGTCACGAGGGGCCGGCTACAATGAGCAGTTCTTC
CARSRGAGYNEQFF
>.|TRBV29-1|.|TRBJ1-2
TGCAGCGTTGAAGAAGCAGGGGATGGCTACACCTTC
CSVEEAGDGYTF
>.|TRBV7-9|.|TRBJ1-2
TGTGCCAGCAGCTTCGCCTGGGAGGGGCAGGAGGGCTACACCTTC
CASSFAWEGQEGYTF
>TRBD1|TRBV7-9|few|TRBJ1-2
TGTGCCAGCAGCTCGGGACAGCATCTCCTTAACTATGGCTACACCTTC
CASSSGQHLLNYGYTF
>.|TRBV20-1|few|TRBJ2-7
TGCAGTGCTAGAGATTTCCACGAGCAGTACTTC
CSARDFHEQYF
>TRBD2|TRBV12-3/TRBV12-4|few|TRBJ2-3
TGTGCCAGCAGTTTAGCGATCTGGGGGGGGACAGATACGCAGTATTTT
CASSLAIWGGTDTQYF
>.|TRBV18|few|TRBJ2-7
TGTGCCAGCTCACCAGAAGTGTACTACGAGCAGTACTTC
CASSPEVYYEQYF
>TRBD2|TRBV12-3/TRBV12-4|.|TRBJ2-5
TGTGCCAGCAGCCGAAGCGGGAGTAAGGAGACCCAGTACTTC
CASSRSGSKETQYF
>.|TRBV16|.|TRBJ2-1
TGTGCCAGCAGCCTTATGACAGGCTTACCTACAGATGAGCAGTTCTTC
CASSLMTGLPTDEQFF
>.|TRBV9|.|TRBJ2-3
TGTGCCAGCAGCGTCACACGAGACACAGATACGCAGTATTTT
CASSVTRDTDTQYF
>TRBD1|TRBV20-1|.|TRBJ2-7
TGCAGTGCGAAGACAGGGTTCGAGCAGTACTTC
CSAKTGFEQYF
>.|TRBV20-1|.|TRBJ2-7
TGCAGTGCCCCTATGATCTTGGGGGGAAGCTCCTACGAGCAGTACTTC
CSAPMILGGSSYEQYF
>TRBD2|TRBV9|few|TRBJ2-2
TGTGCCAGCAGCGTAGGACTAGCGGGGAACACCGGGGAGCTGTTTTTT
CASSVGLAGNTGELFF
>.|TRBV6-5|few|TRBJ2-1
TGTGCCAGCAGATACAAGCCGACAGTCTTCTCCTACAATGAGCAGTTCTTC
CASRYKPTVFSYNEQFF
>.|TRBV12-5|few|TRBJ2-7
TGTGCTAGTGGCTTGGGGCAGTCGGTGAGCTCCTACGAGCAGTACTTC
CASGLGQSVSSYEQYF
>.|TRBV18|.|TRBJ2-1
TGTGCCAGCTCACCGTTCGGCCCGTCCAATGAGCAGTTCTTC
CASSPFGPSNEQFF
>.|TRBV29-1|.|TRBJ2-1
TGCAGCGTTGAAGGGTGGCCTAGCATCGGTGAGCAGTTCTTC
CSVEGWPSIGEQFF
>.|TRBV6-5|once|TRBJ2-5
TGTGCCAGCAGAGGACACGTACAAGAGACCCAGTACTTC
CASRGHVQETQYF
>.|TRBV29-1|few|TRBJ2-3
TGCAGCGGTCTGGCACGGGACATCACAGATACGCAGTATTTT
CSGLARDITDTQYF
>.|TRBV4-1|.|TRBJ2-7
TGCACCAGCAGCCAAGATTTAACTAGTGGCTACTACGAGCAGTACTTC
CTSSQDLTSGYYEQYF
>TRBD2|TRBV2|.|TRBJ2-2
TGTGCCAGCAGTGAGGTGGGACTAGCTCTTACCGGGGAGCTGTTTTTT
CASSEVGLALTGELFF
>TRBD2|TRBV12-3/TRBV12-4|few|TRBJ2-1
TGTGCCAGCAGCCTAAGCGGGAGGGCCTACAATGAGCAGTTCTTC
CASSLSGRAYNEQFF
>TRBD2|TRBV4-2|few|TRBJ2-7
TGTGCCAGCAGCCAACAGACTAGCGGATCCTACGAGCAGTACTTC
CASSQQTSGSYEQYF
>TRBD1|TRBV6-5|few|TRBJ2-7
TGTGCCAGCAGTTCCACGACAGGGGGAGCCTACGAGCAGTACTTC
CASSSTTGGAYEQYF
>.|TRBV19|few|TRBJ2-3
TGTGCCAGTAGTATAGGCAACCCAGATACGCAGTATTTT
CASSIGNPDTQYF
>TRBD1|TRBV6-5|.|TRBJ1-2
TGTGCCAGCCGGGACAGTCTCTATGGCTACACCTTC
CASRDSLYGYTF
>.|TRBV20-1|few|TRBJ2-5
TGCAGCGGGATGCGGCTGTTTGAGACCCAGTACTTC
CSGMRLFETQYF
>TRBD2|TRBV2|.|TRBJ2-3
TGTGCCAGCAGTGATTGGACTAGCGGGGTCACAGATACGCAGTATTTT
CASSDWTSGVTDTQYF
>.|TRBV5-1|.|TRBJ2-3
TGCGCCAGCCACACGGGGCTGGGCACAGATACGCAGTATTTT
CASHTGLGTDTQYF
>.|TRBV12-3/TRBV12-4|.|TRBJ1-2
TGTGCCAGCAGTTTAGAGGGGTTTTATTATGGCTACACCTTC
CASSLEGFYYGYTF
>.|TRBV10-2|.|TRBJ2-7
TGCGTCAGCCGGGCGGGTGATCTCTACGAGCAGTACTTC
CVSRAGDLYEQYF
>TRBD1|TRBV7-9|.|TRBJ2-7
TGTGCCAGCAGCTTAGCCGGGACAGGGGGCGCGGAGCAGTACTTC
CASSLAGTGGAEQYF
>TRBD1|TRBV6-5|.|TRBJ2-7
TGTGCCAGCAGTACCCGACAGGGGGCTGGCTACGAGCAGTACTTC
CASSTRQGAGYEQYF
>.|TRBV25-1|.|TRBJ2-7
TGTGCCAGTTCCCGGCCGACGGGCGAGCAGTACTTC
CASSRPTGEQYF
>.|TRBV18|.|TRBJ2-1
TGTGCCAGCTCCCCCTTGAGTGACTACAATGAGCAGTTCTTC
CASSPLSDYNEQFF
>.|TRBV6-5|.|TRBJ2-7
TGTGCCAGCATCCGCGGGGGCGGGGGACACTACGAGCAGTACTTC
CASIRGGGGHYEQYF
>TRBD1|TRBV5-1|.|TRBJ2-5
TGCGCCAGCAGCTCCGGACAGGGTCTAGGGGAGACCCAGTACTTC
CASSSGQGLGETQYF
>TRBD2|TRBV20-1|few|TRBJ2-1
TGCAGTGCTAGCCCTAGCGGAGCCTACAATGAGCAGTTCTTC
CSASPSGAYNEQFF
>TRBD1|TRBV10-3|.|TRBJ2-5
TGTGCCATTAGTGAGGATTTACCGACGGTTGCAGGGGGCAAGACCCAGTACTTC
CAISEDLPTVAGGKTQYF
>.|TRBV7-2|.|TRBJ1-5
TGTGCCAGCAGCTTTGACAGTCCGGGGCCCCAGCATTTT
CASSFDSPGPQHF
>TRBD1|TRBV7-9|few|TRBJ1-4
TGTGCCAGCAGCCGGGGACAGGGGGAGGAAAAACTGTTTTTT
CASSRGQGEEKLFF
>TRBD1|TRBV20-1|.|TRBJ2-5
TGCAGTGCTATCCCCCTGGTAGGGGACAGCCGACAAGAGACCCAGTACTTC
CSAIPLVGDSRQETQYF
>.|TRBV5-1|.|TRBJ1-5
TGCGCCAGCAGCTTGGGGACGGCGGCGGATCAGCCCCAGCATTTT
CASSLGTAADQPQHF
>.|TRBV5-1|.|TRBJ2-1
TGCGCCAGCAGTCGAGGGGCCCCACAAAGTAATGAGCAGTTCTTC
CASSRGAPQSNEQFF
>.|TRBV7-2|.|TRBJ2-3
TGTGCCAGCGGATACCTTGATACGCAGTATTTT
CASGYLDTQYF